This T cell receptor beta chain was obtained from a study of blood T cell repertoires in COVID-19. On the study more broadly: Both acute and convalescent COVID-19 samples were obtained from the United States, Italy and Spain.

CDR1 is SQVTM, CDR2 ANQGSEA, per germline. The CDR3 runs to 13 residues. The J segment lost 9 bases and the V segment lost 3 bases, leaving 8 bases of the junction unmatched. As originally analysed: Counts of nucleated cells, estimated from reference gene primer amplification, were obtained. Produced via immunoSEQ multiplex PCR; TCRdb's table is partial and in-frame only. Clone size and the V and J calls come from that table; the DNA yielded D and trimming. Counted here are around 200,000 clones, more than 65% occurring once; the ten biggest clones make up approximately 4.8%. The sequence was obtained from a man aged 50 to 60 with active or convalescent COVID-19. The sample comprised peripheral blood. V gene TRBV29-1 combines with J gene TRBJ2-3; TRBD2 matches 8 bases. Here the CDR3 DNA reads TGCAGCGTTGATAGCGGGGCCGGGGGGACGCAGTATTTT. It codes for CSVDSGAGGTQYF.